These 25 T cell receptor beta chains share one sample of origin, sequenced in a study of T cells in Graves' hyperthyroidism and ophthalmopathy. Regions amplified from RNA transcripts were the TCR beta CDR3 regions. First-round RT-PCR of the TCR CDR3 relied on the HTBI primer set. TCRdb re-analysed the multiplex PCR reads in MiXCR, keeping a single row per CDR3 protein. The data hold some 800,000 distinct CDR3 sequences, with around 39% observed a single time. The sequenced sample consisted of blood. These TCRs come from a man younger than 30 with Graves' hyperthyroidism.

This clonotype was seen a handful of times. The chain has TRBV20-1 and TRBJ1-1; D gene unclear. CDR1 and CDR2 from the germline V gene are DFQATT and SNEGSKA (reference sequence). V was clipped by 2 bases and J by 0 bases, with 13 bases between them. The CDR3 runs 15 residues. The CDR3 bases are TGCAGTGCTAGATCCATACCGACGGTGAACACTGAAGCTTTCTTT. This sequence encodes CSARSIPTVNTEAFF.

This clonotype was recorded a few times. The V and J genes are TRBV24-1 and TRBJ2-2; perhaps D is TRBD1 or TRBD2 (5 bases each). Per germline, CDR1 KGHDR and CDR2 SFDVKD. Trimming left V 9 bases short and J 4 bases short, with 23 bases between. This CDR3 spans 17 amino acids. This chain's CDR3 is CATQDSGTEYFTGELFF. As DNA, the CDR3 is TGTGCCACCCAAGACTCCGGGACGGAATATTTCACCGGGGAGCTGTTTTTT.

The chain joins TRBV7-2 to TRBJ2-7; D may be TRBD2 (6 bases). Trimming took 1 base from V and 2 from J, leaving 15 bases between them. The CDR3 is made up of 16 amino acids. CDR1 and CDR2 from the germline V gene are SGHTA and FQGNSA. The CDR3: CASSLGSSRGPYEQYF. CDR3 in DNA: TGTGCCAGCAGCTTAGGATCTTCGCGGGGCCCCTACGAGCAGTACTTC. Full variable domain (outside the CDR3, taken from reference TRBV7-2 and TRBJ2-7): GAGVSQSPSNKVTEKGKDVELRCDPISGHTALYWYRQSLGQGLEFLIYFQGNSAPDKSGLPSDRFSAERTGGSVSTLTIQRTQQEDSAVYLCASSLGSSRGPYEQYFGPGTRLTVT.

The sample holds many counts of this clonotype. The chain combines TRBV19 with TRBJ1-1; D is possibly TRBD1 (6 bases). This CDR3 is 14 amino acids long. The germline V and J ends were trimmed by 9 bases and 1 base, with 15 bases remaining between them. Germline V CDR1 and CDR2: LNHDA, SQIVND (reference sequence). In nucleotides, the CDR3 is TGTGCCAGCAGCCCCCGGACAGCGAACACTGAAGCTTTCTTT. This encodes CASSPRTANTEAFF.

This clonotype occurred many times. This chain connects TRBV2 to TRBJ1-2; TRBD1 matches at 7 bases. Germline V CDR1 and CDR2: SNHLY, FYNNEI. The CDR3 totals 14 residues. The V and J ends lost 3 bases and 4 bases, in that order; junction bases with no gene match: 5. CDR3 bases: TGTGCCAGCAGTGATCCCGGGACAGCCTATGGCTACACCTTC. It encodes CASSDPGTAYGYTF.

The chain links TRBV10-3 to TRBJ1-1; D is possibly TRBD1 (6 bases). V dropped 4 bases and J dropped 0 bases, with 12 bases sitting between them. The CDR3 covers 15 residues. Germline-derived CDR1 and CDR2 are ENHRY and SYGVKD. In DNA form, the CDR3 reads TGTGCCATCAGTGGCCCAGGGGAAATGAACACTGAAGCTTTCTTT. Protein sequence: CAISGPGEMNTEAFF.

The chain has TRBV12-3 or TRBV12-4 and TRBJ1-1; D may be TRBD1 (5 bases). V gave up 6 bases and J gave up 6 bases, with 23 bases separating them. There are 16 residues in the CDR3. The CDR3 DNA reads as TGTGCCAGCAGGGGGACCTCCGGGGTCACGAGCCCTGAAGCTTTCTTT. Translating it yields CASRGTSGVTSPEAFF.

The chain employs TRBV7-9 and TRBJ1-4; TRBD1 might be the D (5 bases). The CDR3 has 16 residues. Per the germline V gene, CDR1 is SEHNR and CDR2 is FQNEAQ (reference sequence). Trimming pared 6 bases from V and 2 bases from J, leaving 16 bases between. CDR3 nucleotides: TGTGCCAGCAGGTTACGGACAAGAAGCACTAATGAAAAACTGTTTTTT. Residues: CASRLRTRSTNEKLFF.

This clonotype was detected many times. The chain recombines TRBV10-3 with TRBJ2-7; 7 bases align to TRBD1. The CDR3 is 13 residues long. Losses at the gene ends were 2 bases for V and 5 bases for J; bases not matched to a gene: 3. CDR1 and CDR2 (germline): ENHRY, SYGVKD. The CDR3 nucleotides are TGTGCCATCAGTGAGGGACAGGCGAACGAGCAGTACTTC. This gives the protein CAISEGQANEQYF.

This clonotype appeared a single time. Relative to the germline gene, one junction end is altered; a read error may explain this. V is TRBV5-1 and J is TRBJ1-4, with D maybe TRBD1 (5 bases). The germline V gene encodes CDR1 SGHRS and CDR2 YFSETQ. The CDR3 totals 17 residues. The CDR3 nucleotides read TGTGCCAGCGCCAAGAGGGCCGCAGGGTCAACTAATGAAAAACTGTTTTTT. Protein sequence: CASAKRAAGSTNEKLFF.

This clonotype was seen repeatedly, ten times or more. The chain joins TRBV5-1 to TRBJ2-7; D not resolved. The CDR3 is 12 residues long. Per germline, CDR1 SGHRS and CDR2 YFSETQ. Trimming shortened V by 4 bases and J by 2 bases, and 7 bases separated the two germline ends. In nucleotides, the CDR3 is TGCGCCAGCAGCAGCCGGGCCTACGAGCAGTACTTC. As protein: CASSSRAYEQYF.

This clonotype has only a few counts. This chain uses TRBV14 with TRBJ1-1, with D possibly matching TRBD1 (5 bases). This CDR3 has 15 amino acids. The V and J ends lost 4 bases and 3 bases respectively, with 15 bases between them. The germline CDR1 and CDR2 sequences are SGHDN and FVKESK. The CDR3 protein is CASSPQVRVDTEAFF. In DNA form, the CDR3 reads TGTGCCAGCAGCCCCCAGGTCAGGGTGGACACTGAAGCTTTCTTT.

The table lists this clonotype with many counts. V gene TRBV29-1 combines with J gene TRBJ1-1; weak D call: TRBD1 (5 bases). CDR1 SQVTM and CDR2 ANQGSEA come from the germline V gene. The V and J ends lost 3 bases and 1 base respectively, with 15 bases between them. The CDR3 has 15 amino acids. CDR3 sequence reads: CSVEASGPPNTEAFF. In DNA, the CDR3 is TGCAGCGTTGAGGCATCGGGACCGCCGAACACTGAAGCTTTCTTT.

This clonotype was detected ten times or more. The chain links TRBV15 to TRBJ1-4, with unresolved D. CDR3 length: 15 residues. Germline CDR1 and CDR2: LNHNV and YYDKDF (reference sequence). V dropped 5 bases and J dropped 3 bases, with 13 bases sitting between them. The CDR3 DNA is TGTGCCACCAGCTTCACGAGGGCCGCTAATGAAAAACTGTTTTTT. Translating gives CATSFTRAANEKLFF.

This clonotype was found a few times. The chain employs TRBV7-3 and TRBJ1-1; D gene ambiguous. This CDR3 is built from 14 residues. V was shortened by 2 bases and J by 0 bases, with 7 bases between the two germline ends. Germline V gene data show CDR1 as SGHTA and CDR2 as FQGTGA. The CDR3 here is CASSLYGMNTEAFF. CDR3 bases: TGTGCCAGCAGCTTATATGGGATGAACACTGAAGCTTTCTTT.

The chain recombines TRBV7-3 with TRBJ2-2; D remains ambiguous. V lost 2 bases and J lost 7, with 11 bases in between. This CDR3 is built from 14 residues. Germline CDR1 reads SGHTA; CDR2 reads FQGTGA. In nucleotides, the CDR3 is TGTGCCAGCAGCTTATTGGCCCCCGGCGGGGAGCTGTTTTTT. Translating it yields CASSLLAPGGELFF.

This clonotype has just a few counts. The rearrangement links TRBV7-2 to TRBJ2-6; tentatively, D is TRBD1 (6 bases). The germline V gene encodes CDR1 SGHTA and CDR2 FQGNSA. CDR3 length equals 17 residues. Trimming pared 4 bases from V and 0 bases from J, leaving 13 bases between. CDR3 amino acids: CASSWIQGFSGANVLTF. The CDR3 coding sequence is TGTGCCAGCAGCTGGATACAGGGATTCTCTGGGGCCAACGTCCTGACTTTC.

This clonotype appeared a few times. This chain joins TRBV7-6 and TRBJ1-5; 7 nucleotides match TRBD1. The CDR3 loop spans 15 amino acids. V lost 5 bases to trimming and J lost 9 bases; unmatched junction nucleotides: 13. Per germline, CDR1 SGHVS and CDR2 FNYEAQ. In DNA, the CDR3 is TGTGCCAGCAGCCCCGGACAGGATTTGGATTCGCCCCAGCATTTT. Protein sequence: CASSPGQDLDSPQHF.

The J gene is TRBJ2-2, the V gene TRBV24-1; TRBD1 agrees at 7 bases. Trimming took 9 bases from V and 4 from J; bases not matched to a gene: 7. Germline V lookup: CDR1 KGHDR, CDR2 SFDVKD. This CDR3 has 14 amino acids. This CDR3 is CATARDSGTGELFF. The CDR3 nucleotides read TGTGCCACCGCCCGGGACAGTGGCACCGGGGAGCTGTTTTTT.

This clonotype was found a few times. J is TRBJ1-1 and V is TRBV7-9, with D possibly TRBD1 on 6 matching bases. The CDR3 spans 13 residues. Germline V lookup: CDR1 SEHNR, CDR2 FQNEAQ (reference sequence). CDR3 region: CGAMWGADTEAFF. In nucleotides, the CDR3 is TGTGGAGCGATGTGGGGGGCGGACACTGAAGCTTTCTTT.

V is TRBV14 and J is TRBJ1-2; possible D gene TRBD1, 5 bases. This CDR3 comprises 14 residues. Germline V gene lookup returns CDR1 SGHDN and CDR2 FVKESK. The V gene lost 7 bases and the J gene lost 4 bases, with 16 bases spanning the gap. The CDR3 DNA sequence: TGTGCCAGCATCCCGGAAGGGGAGTTCTATGGCTACACCTTC. This translates into CASIPEGEFYGYTF.

The rearrangement uses TRBV5-6 and TRBJ2-7; tentatively, D is TRBD1 (8 bases). V lost 0 bases to trimming and J lost 3 bases, with 13 bases between them. CDR1 is SGHDT, CDR2 YYEEEE, per germline. The CDR3 runs to 15 residues. The DNA of the CDR3 is TGTGCCAGCAGCTTGGACAGGGGGGACTACTACGAGCAGTACTTC. Protein sequence: CASSLDRGDYYEQYF.

V and J are TRBV4-1 and TRBJ2-5; a possible D gene is TRBD2 (5 bases). This CDR3 contains 15 residues. Trimming took off 4 bases at V and 5 bases at J, with 17 bases between the two ends. CDR1 and CDR2 (germline): MGHRA, YSYEKL. CDR3 protein: CASSLDARRGETQYF. CDR3 DNA sequence: TGCGCCAGCAGCCTAGATGCAAGACGGGGTGAGACCCAGTACTTC.

Worth noting for this clonotype: A clone one base away is much larger, so this may be a read error. The rearrangement uses TRBV10-3 and TRBJ1-1, with D unresolved. The length of the CDR3 is 12 residues. Germline V lookup: CDR1 ENHRY, CDR2 SYGVKD. V was clipped by 2 bases and J by 4 bases, with 5 bases between them. The DNA for the CDR3 is TGTGCCATCAGTGAGCCAACCACTGAAGCTTTCTTT. Protein sequence: CAISEPTTEAFF.

The chain is built from TRBV10-3 and TRBJ2-7, with TRBD2 matching over 14 bases. The J segment lost 0 bases and the V segment lost 8 bases, leaving 6 bases of the junction unmatched. Germline V gene sequence: CDR1 ENHRY, CDR2 SYGVKD. The CDR3 extends over 16 amino acids. The CDR3 sequence is CAIGGTSGRSSYEQYF. In DNA, the CDR3 is TGTGCCATCGGGGGGACTAGCGGGAGAAGCTCCTACGAGCAGTACTTC.